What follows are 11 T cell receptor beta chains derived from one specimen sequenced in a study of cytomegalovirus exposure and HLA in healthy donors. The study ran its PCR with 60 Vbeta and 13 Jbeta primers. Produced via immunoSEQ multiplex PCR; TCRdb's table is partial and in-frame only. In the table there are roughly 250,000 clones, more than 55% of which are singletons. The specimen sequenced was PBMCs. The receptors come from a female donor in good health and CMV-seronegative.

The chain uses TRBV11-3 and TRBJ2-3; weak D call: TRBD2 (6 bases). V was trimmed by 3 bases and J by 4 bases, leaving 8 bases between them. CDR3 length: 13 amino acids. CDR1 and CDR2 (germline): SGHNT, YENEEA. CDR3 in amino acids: CASSFWGADTQYF. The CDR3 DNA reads TGTGCCAGCAGCTTCTGGGGGGCAGATACGCAGTATTTT.

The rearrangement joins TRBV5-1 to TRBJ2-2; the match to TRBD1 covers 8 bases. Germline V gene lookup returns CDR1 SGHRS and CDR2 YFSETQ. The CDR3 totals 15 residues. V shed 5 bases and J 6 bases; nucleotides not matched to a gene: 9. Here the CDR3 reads CASRAGTGGSGELFF. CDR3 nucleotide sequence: TGCGCCAGCAGAGCCGGGACAGGCGGATCCGGGGAGCTGTTTTTT.

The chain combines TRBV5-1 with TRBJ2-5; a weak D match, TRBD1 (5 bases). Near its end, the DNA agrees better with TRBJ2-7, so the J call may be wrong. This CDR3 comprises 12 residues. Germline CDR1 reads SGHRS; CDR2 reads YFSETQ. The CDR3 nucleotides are TGCGCCAGCAGAGGGGATGTGGCCGAGCAGTACTTC. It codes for CASRGDVAEQYF.

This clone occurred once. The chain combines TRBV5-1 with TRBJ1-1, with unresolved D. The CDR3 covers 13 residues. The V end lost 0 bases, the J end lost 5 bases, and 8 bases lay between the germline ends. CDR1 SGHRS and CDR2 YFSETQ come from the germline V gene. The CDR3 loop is CASSLAVQTEAFF. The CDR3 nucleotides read TGCGCCAGCAGCTTGGCCGTTCAGACTGAAGCTTTCTTT. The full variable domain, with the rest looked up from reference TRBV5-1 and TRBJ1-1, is KAGVTQTPRYLIKTRGQQVTLSCSPISGHRSVSWYQQTPGQGLQFLFEYFSETQRNKGNFPGRFSGRQFSNSRSEMNVSTLELGDSALYLCASSLAVQTEAFFGQGTRLTVV.

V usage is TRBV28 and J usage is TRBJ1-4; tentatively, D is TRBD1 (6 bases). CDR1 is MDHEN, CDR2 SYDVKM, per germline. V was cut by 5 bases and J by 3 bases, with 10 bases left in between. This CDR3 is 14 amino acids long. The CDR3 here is CASSKQGANEKLFF. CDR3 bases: TGTGCCAGCAGTAAACAGGGAGCTAATGAAAAACTGTTTTTT.

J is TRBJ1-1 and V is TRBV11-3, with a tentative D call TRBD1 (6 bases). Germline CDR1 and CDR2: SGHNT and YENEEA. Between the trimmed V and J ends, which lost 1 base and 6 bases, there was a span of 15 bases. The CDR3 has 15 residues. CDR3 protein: CASSLGRGASAEAFF. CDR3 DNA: TGTGCCAGCAGCTTAGGTCGGGGGGCGAGCGCTGAAGCTTTCTTT.

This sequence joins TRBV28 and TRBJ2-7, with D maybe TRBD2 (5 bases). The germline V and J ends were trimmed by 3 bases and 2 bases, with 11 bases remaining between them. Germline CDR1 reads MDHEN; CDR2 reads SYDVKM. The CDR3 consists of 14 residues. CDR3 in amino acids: CASSFADYPYEQYF. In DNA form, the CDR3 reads TGTGCCAGCAGTTTCGCCGACTATCCCTACGAGCAGTACTTC.

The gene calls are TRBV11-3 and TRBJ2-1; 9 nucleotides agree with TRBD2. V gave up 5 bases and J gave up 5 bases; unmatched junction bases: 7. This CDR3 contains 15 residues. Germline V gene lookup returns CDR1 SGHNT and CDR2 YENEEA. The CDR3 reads CASSPGLAGNNEQFF. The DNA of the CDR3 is TGTGCCAGCAGCCCCGGGCTAGCGGGAAACAATGAGCAGTTCTTC.

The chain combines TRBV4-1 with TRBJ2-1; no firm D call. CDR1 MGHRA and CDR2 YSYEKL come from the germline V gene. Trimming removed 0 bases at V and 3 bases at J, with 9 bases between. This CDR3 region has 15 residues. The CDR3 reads CASSQETSSYNEQFF. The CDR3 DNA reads TGCGCCAGCAGCCAAGAGACCTCTAGCTACAATGAGCAGTTCTTC.

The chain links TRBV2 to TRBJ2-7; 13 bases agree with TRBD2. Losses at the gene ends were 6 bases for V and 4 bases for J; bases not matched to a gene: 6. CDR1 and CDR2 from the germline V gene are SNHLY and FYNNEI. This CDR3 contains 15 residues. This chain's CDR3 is CASRGTSGVRYEQYF. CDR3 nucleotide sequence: TGTGCCAGCAGGGGGACTAGCGGGGTTCGGTACGAGCAGTACTTC.

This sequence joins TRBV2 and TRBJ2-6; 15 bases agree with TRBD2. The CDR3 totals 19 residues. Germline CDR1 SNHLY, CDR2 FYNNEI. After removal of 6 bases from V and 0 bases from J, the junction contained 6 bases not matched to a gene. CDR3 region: CASRGGTSGRSSGANVLTF. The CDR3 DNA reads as TGTGCCAGCAGGGGAGGGACTAGCGGGAGGAGCTCTGGGGCCAACGTCCTGACTTTC.